Shown below are 14 T cell receptor beta chains from a single sample sequenced in a study of T cell responses to AZD1222 COVID-19 vaccine (dated by TCRdb to 2020 to 2022). Library preparation used the immunoSEQ multiplex PCR assay. TCRdb's version of the immuneACCESS table is confined to in-frame rearrangements and falls short of the full clone set. An unresolved V gene accounts for under half of the shortfall where checked; the remainder is of unknown origin. Within this sample are about 140,000 clones, with over 75% of them counted one time only. Together, the top ten hold more than 7.5% of the sample. The sample's time point, from its label and the paper: about 28 days (+/-7) after the second vaccine dose. The intended sense of this specimen's treatment or condition label: meningococcal conjugate vaccine given as trial control. This specimen consisted of peripheral blood, obtained 28 days after the second dose of the MenACWY control vaccine. Every receptor here comes from an adult who received the MenACWY meningococcal vaccine as a control.

The V gene is TRBV4-1, the J gene TRBJ2-3; 10 nucleotides match TRBD2. The J segment lost 8 bases and the V segment lost 4 bases, leaving 9 bases of the junction unmatched. Germline V CDR1 and CDR2: MGHRA, YSYEKL. CDR3 length: 15 residues. The CDR3 DNA reads as TGCGCCAGCAGCCGAGAGCGGGGGGGCCGGGGTACGCAGTATTTT. Amino acids: CASSRERGGRGTQYF.

The count of this clone is one. The chain joins TRBV7-3 to TRBJ1-1; D is possibly TRBD1 (6 bases). The CDR3 is 15 residues long. With 5 bases removed from V and 5 bases from J, the gap between germline ends came to 18 bases. Looked up from germline, CDR1 is SGHTA and CDR2 is FQGTGA. The CDR3 DNA reads TGTGCCAGCAGCCTCGGGGTGGGGGCGTGGACTGAAGCTTTCTTT. Translation gives CASSLGVGAWTEAFF.

The chain has TRBV6-1 and TRBJ1-2; D is uncertain. The CDR3 covers 13 residues. The germline V gene encodes CDR1 MNHNS and CDR2 SASEGT. Trimming stripped 2 bases from V and 5 bases from J, with 9 bases between. The CDR3 bases are TGTGCCAGCAGTGAAAACGGTCAGTATGGCTACACCTTC. Residues: CASSENGQYGYTF.

This clone was picked up many times. One end of the junction varies from germline; a read error may be responsible. The rearrangement links TRBV27 to TRBJ2-5; TRBD2 is a possible D gene (6 bases). Germline V lookup: CDR1 MNHEY, CDR2 SMNVEV (reference sequence). CDR3 length: 14 residues. CDR3 nucleotide sequence: TGTGCCAGCAGTCTAGGGACTTACCAAGGGACCCAGTACTTC. It translates to CASSLGTYQGTQYF.

This clone was seen a single time. Compared with germline, one end of the junction differs, possibly owing to a read error. This sequence joins TRBV6-5 and TRBJ2-3; D may match TRBD1 or TRBD2 (6 bases each). Germline V gene sequence: CDR1 MNHEY, CDR2 SVGAGI. The CDR3 is 15 residues long. CDR3 sequence reads: CASSDSGASTDTQYF. In nucleotides, the CDR3 is TGTGCCAGCAGTGACTCGGGGGCCAGCACAGATACGCAGTATTTT.

The V gene is TRBV6-5, the J gene TRBJ1-6; the D gene is possibly TRBD1 (6 bases). This CDR3 comprises 14 residues. CDR1 MNHEY and CDR2 SVGAGI come from the germline V gene. V was shortened by 4 bases and J by 7 bases, with 11 bases between the two germline ends. The CDR3, as DNA: TGTGCCAGCAGTTCAGACAGGCTGAATTCACCCCTCCACTTT. Translation: CASSSDRLNSPLHF.

The rearrangement joins TRBV7-9 to TRBJ2-7; D possibly corresponds to TRBD2 (7 bases). This CDR3 has 15 amino acids. Trimming took off 4 bases at V and 6 bases at J, with 19 bases between the two ends. Germline loops: CDR1 SEHNR, CDR2 FQNEAQ (reference sequence). The CDR3 region is CASSSRGGPWGEQYF. The CDR3 DNA reads as TGTGCCAGCAGCTCCCGCGGGGGCCCTTGGGGCGAGCAGTACTTC.

The V call is TRBV28, the J call TRBJ1-4; 8 positions match TRBD1. The CDR3 is 14 residues long. Losses at the gene ends were 6 bases for V and 8 bases for J; bases not matched to a gene: 8. The V gene's germline CDR1 is MDHEN and CDR2 SYDVKM. In DNA form, the CDR3 reads TGTGCCAGCAGAGCGGGACAGGTCGGGGAAAAACTGTTTTTT. This gives the protein CASRAGQVGEKLFF.

CDR3 DNA: TGTGCCACCAGTGACCCGGGACAGGGGGATAGCGGGGGGCCCTACGAGCAGTACGTC. This encodes CATSDPGQGDSGGPYEQYV. J is TRBJ2-7 and V is TRBV24-1; possibly TRBD1 for D (11 bases). Germline CDR1 reads KGHDR; CDR2 reads SFDVKD. The CDR3 covers 19 residues. V was trimmed by 4 bases and J by 2 bases, leaving 26 bases between them.

This chain uses TRBV6-5 with TRBJ1-2; D might be TRBD1 (6 bases). This CDR3 is 14 amino acids long. The V gene's germline CDR1 is MNHEY and CDR2 SVGAGI. V was shortened by 5 bases and J by 3 bases, with 13 bases between the two germline ends. CDR3 region: CASSPGAPYYGYTF. DNA of the CDR3: TGTGCCAGCAGTCCAGGGGCCCCCTACTATGGCTACACCTTC.

This clone was seen once. The chain joins TRBV12-5 to TRBJ2-2, with a weak D call TRBD1 (6 bases). Trimming stripped 1 base from V and 5 bases from J, with 11 bases between. CDR3 length: 15 residues. CDR1 and CDR2 (germline): LGHNT, FRNRAP. CDR3 sequence (DNA): TGTGCTAGTGGTTTGGGAAATACAGGGACCGGGGAGCTGTTTTTT. Translating gives CASGLGNTGTGELFF.

CDR3 amino acids: CASSQVAGARGYTF. The CDR3 bases are TGTGCCAGCAGCCAAGTTGCGGGGGCGCGTGGCTACACCTTC. The chain joins TRBV3-1 (or the pseudogene TRBV3-2) to TRBJ1-2; tentative D call: TRBD1 (6 bases). The CDR3 covers 14 residues. Germline-derived CDR1 and CDR2 are LGHDT and YNNKEL (reference sequence). The V and J ends lost 1 base and 7 bases respectively, with 13 bases between them.

The J gene is TRBJ1-3, the V gene TRBV6-5; no clear D. In germline, CDR1 is MNHEY, CDR2 SVGAGI. This CDR3 is built from 15 residues. Trimming cost V 8 bases and J 0 bases, with 14 bases left between them. DNA of the CDR3: TGTGCCAGCGGGCCCCGAACAAGCTCTGGAAACACCATATATTTT. It is translated as CASGPRTSSGNTIYF.

In this sample, this clone turned up a few times. The CDR3 bases are TGCGCCAGCAGCTTGGAGCCCGGCCAGCGGCAGTACTTC. Translating it yields CASSLEPGQRQYF. The gene calls are TRBV5-1 and TRBJ2-7; D unresolved. Between the trimmed V and J ends, which lost 0 bases and 9 bases, there was a span of 13 bases. This CDR3 spans 13 amino acids. Germline CDR1 and CDR2: SGHRS and YFSETQ.